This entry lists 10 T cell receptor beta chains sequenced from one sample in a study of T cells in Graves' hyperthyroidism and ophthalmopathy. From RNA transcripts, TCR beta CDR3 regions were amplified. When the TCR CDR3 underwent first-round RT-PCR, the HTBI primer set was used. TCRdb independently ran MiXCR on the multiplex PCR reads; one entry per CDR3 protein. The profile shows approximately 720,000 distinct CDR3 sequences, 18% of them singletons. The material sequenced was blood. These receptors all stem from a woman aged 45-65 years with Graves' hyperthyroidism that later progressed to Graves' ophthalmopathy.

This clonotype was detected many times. The CDR3 bases are TGTGCCAGCAGCCCCGGACAGGTAATGGGACGGAACACTGAAGCTTTCTTT. This encodes CASSPGQVMGRNTEAFF. The chain joins TRBV3-1 to TRBJ1-1, with TRBD1 matching over 7 bases. V gave up 4 bases and J gave up 1 base; unmatched junction bases: 12. Germline CDR1 and CDR2: LGHDT and YNNKEL (reference sequence). There are 17 residues in the CDR3. Drawing the rest from reference TRBV3-1 and TRBJ1-1, the complete variable domain is DTAVSQTPKYLVTQMGNDKSIKCEQNLGHDTMYWYKQDSKKFLKIMFSYNNKELIINETVPNRFSPKSPDKAHLNLHINSLELGDSAVYFCASSPGQVMGRNTEAFFGQGTRLTVV.

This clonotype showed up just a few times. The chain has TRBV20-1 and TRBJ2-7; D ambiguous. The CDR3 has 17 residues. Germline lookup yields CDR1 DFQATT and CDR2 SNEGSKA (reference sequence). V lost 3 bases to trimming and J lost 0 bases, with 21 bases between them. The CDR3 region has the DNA TGCAGTGCTAGGGCCGGCCCCCTTCCCCTCTCCTCCTACGAGCAGTACTTC. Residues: CSARAGPLPLSSYEQYF.

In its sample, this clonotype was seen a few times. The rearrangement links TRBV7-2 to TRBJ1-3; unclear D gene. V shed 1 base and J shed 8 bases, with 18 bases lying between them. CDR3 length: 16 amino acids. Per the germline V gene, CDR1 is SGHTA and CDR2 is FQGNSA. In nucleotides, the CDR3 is TGTGCCAGCAGCTTAGTGGCCGGTCAAGCCGGCTACACCATATATTTT. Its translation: CASSLVAGQAGYTIYF.

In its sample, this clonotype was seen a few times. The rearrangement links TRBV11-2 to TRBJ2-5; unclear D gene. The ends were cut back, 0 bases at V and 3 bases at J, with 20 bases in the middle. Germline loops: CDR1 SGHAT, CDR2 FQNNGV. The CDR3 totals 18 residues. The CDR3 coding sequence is TGTGCCAGCAGCTTAGAGGACGAGATAGCCCTAACAAAAGAGACCCAGTACTTC. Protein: CASSLEDEIALTKETQYF.

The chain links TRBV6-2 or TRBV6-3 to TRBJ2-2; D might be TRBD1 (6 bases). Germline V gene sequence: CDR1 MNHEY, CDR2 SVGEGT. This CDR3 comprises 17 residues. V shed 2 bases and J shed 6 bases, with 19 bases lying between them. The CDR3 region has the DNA TGTGCCAGCAGTTACAGGGGGAACCCCCCAGCCCCCGGGGAGCTGTTTTTT. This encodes CASSYRGNPPAPGELFF.

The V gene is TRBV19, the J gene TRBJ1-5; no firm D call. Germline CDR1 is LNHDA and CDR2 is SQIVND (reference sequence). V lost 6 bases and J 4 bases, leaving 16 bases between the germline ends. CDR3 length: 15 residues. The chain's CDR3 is CASRTGSGENQPQHF. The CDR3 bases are TGTGCCAGTAGGACGGGCAGTGGCGAAAATCAGCCCCAGCATTTT.

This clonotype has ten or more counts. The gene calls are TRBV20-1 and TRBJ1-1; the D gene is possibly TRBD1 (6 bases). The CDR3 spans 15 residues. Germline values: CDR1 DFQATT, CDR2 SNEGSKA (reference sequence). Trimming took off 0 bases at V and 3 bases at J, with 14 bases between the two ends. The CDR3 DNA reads TGCAGTGCTAGAGATGTGGGGGCGATGGACACTGAAGCTTTCTTT. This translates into CSARDVGAMDTEAFF.

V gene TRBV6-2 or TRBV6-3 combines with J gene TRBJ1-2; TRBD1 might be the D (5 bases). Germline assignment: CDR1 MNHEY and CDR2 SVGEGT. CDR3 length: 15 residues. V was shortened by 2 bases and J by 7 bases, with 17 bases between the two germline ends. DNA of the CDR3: TGTGCCAGCAGTTACGATGGGCTCCTCGGGGGTGGCTACACCTTC. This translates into CASSYDGLLGGGYTF.

The CDR3 region has the DNA TGTGCCACCAGTGATACAGGACAGGGGGCGGAACTTTTTAGCAATCAGCCCCAGCATTTT. Protein: CATSDTGQGAELFSNQPQHF. The chain links TRBV24-1 to TRBJ1-5; 11 bases line up with TRBD1. CDR1 is KGHDR, CDR2 SFDVKD, per germline. CDR3 length: 20 residues. After removal of 3 bases from V and 0 bases from J, the junction contained 12 bases not matched to a gene.

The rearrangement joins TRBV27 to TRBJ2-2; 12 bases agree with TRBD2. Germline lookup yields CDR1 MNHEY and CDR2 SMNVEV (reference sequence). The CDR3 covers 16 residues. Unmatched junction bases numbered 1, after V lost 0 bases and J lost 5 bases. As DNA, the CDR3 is TGTGCCAGCAGTTTATCAGGGACTAGCGGGACCGGGGAGCTGTTTTTT. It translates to CASSLSGTSGTGELFF.